Listed below are T cell receptor beta chains from one sample, sequenced in a study of T-cell reconstitution after alpha-beta-depleted transplantation in children. TCRdb reanalysed the PCR reads using MiXCR and keeps one entry per CDR3 protein. The top ten hold 28% of the sample, which has about 980,000 distinct CDR3 sequences, roughly 31% seen once. The source material was PBMCs, mostly from graft donor cells, sampled 360 days after TCRalphabeta/CD19-depleted stem cell transplant. These receptors came from a boy younger than two who had a stem cell transplant for SCID, so the T cells may come from the graft donor. The CDR3 runs from the conserved cysteine through the conserved F or W. The order of the fields is clone size, J gene, D gene, V gene, CDR3 protein, CDR3 DNA. D genes are given only for firm matches. Size is stated for part of the rows, as once, few or many counts, or as a class when the clone is expanded.

clone_size: -
j_call: TRBJ2-5
d_call: -
v_call: TRBV5-5
cdr3_aa: CASSPLGAYQETQYF
cdr3_nt: TGTGCCAGCAGCCCGCTCGGAGCGTACCAAGAGACCCAGTACTTC

clone_size: few
j_call: TRBJ2-5
d_call: -
v_call: TRBV4-3
cdr3_aa: CASSHHGGRGETQYF
cdr3_nt: TGCGCCAGCAGCCATCACGGGGGCCGTGGAGAGACCCAGTACTTC

clone_size: -
j_call: TRBJ2-5
d_call: -
v_call: TRBV29-1
cdr3_aa: CSAPQGSETQYF
cdr3_nt: TGCAGCGCACCGCAGGGGTCAGAGACCCAGTACTTC

clone_size: once
j_call: TRBJ2-1
d_call: -
v_call: TRBV12-3/TRBV12-4
cdr3_aa: CASSRDSHGEQFF
cdr3_nt: TGTGCCAGCAGTCGCGACTCCCACGGGGAGCAGTTCTTC

clone_size: once
j_call: TRBJ2-7
d_call: TRBD2
v_call: TRBV7-2
cdr3_aa: CASSPPSGEWGDEQYF
cdr3_nt: TGTGCCAGCAGCCCCCCGAGCGGGGAATGGGGAGACGAGCAGTACTTC

clone_size: few
j_call: TRBJ2-2
d_call: TRBD2
v_call: TRBV5-1
cdr3_aa: CASSLAGGVTSNTGELFF
cdr3_nt: TGCGCCAGCAGCTTGGCTGGGGGGGTGACTTCGAACACCGGGGAGCTGTTTTTT

clone_size: -
j_call: TRBJ1-1
d_call: TRBD1
v_call: TRBV28
cdr3_aa: CASTLQGAEAFF
cdr3_nt: TGTGCCAGCACTCTACAGGGGGCCGAAGCTTTCTTT

clone_size: -
j_call: TRBJ2-4
d_call: -
v_call: TRBV6-5
cdr3_aa: CASSYSGTGKNIQYF
cdr3_nt: TGTGCCAGCAGTTACTCCGGGACGGGGAAAAACATTCAGTACTTC

clone_size: -
j_call: TRBJ1-5
d_call: -
v_call: TRBV5-5
cdr3_aa: CASSMRWAGAPQHF
cdr3_nt: TGTGCCAGCAGCATGCGTTGGGCCGGGGCGCCCCAGCATTTT

clone_size: -
j_call: TRBJ2-7
d_call: -
v_call: TRBV5-1
cdr3_aa: CASSLAGFPPEQYF
cdr3_nt: TGCGCCAGCAGCTTGGCCGGGTTTCCCCCCGAGCAGTACTTC

clone_size: -
j_call: TRBJ2-5
d_call: -
v_call: TRBV4-1
cdr3_aa: CASSPGGLRETQYF
cdr3_nt: TGCGCCAGCAGTCCAGGTGGGTTAAGAGAGACCCAGTACTTC

clone_size: -
j_call: TRBJ1-1
d_call: -
v_call: TRBV6-2/TRBV6-3
cdr3_aa: CASSHHQGGWDTEAFF
cdr3_nt: TGTGCCAGCAGCCACCATCAGGGAGGGTGGGACACTGAAGCTTTCTTT

clone_size: -
j_call: TRBJ1-3
d_call: -
v_call: TRBV7-2
cdr3_aa: CASSLGETSGNTIYF
cdr3_nt: TGTGCCAGCAGCTTGGGAGAGACCTCTGGAAACACCATATATTTT

clone_size: few
j_call: TRBJ2-7
d_call: -
v_call: TRBV7-9
cdr3_aa: CASSYNGYEQYF
cdr3_nt: TGTGCCAGCAGCTACAACGGCTACGAGCAGTACTTC

clone_size: -
j_call: TRBJ2-7
d_call: -
v_call: TRBV29-1
cdr3_aa: CSVGLSTRPGEQYF
cdr3_nt: TGCAGCGTCGGACTTTCGACACGGCCTGGGGAGCAGTACTTC

clone_size: -
j_call: TRBJ2-7
d_call: TRBD1
v_call: TRBV29-1
cdr3_aa: CSVGTGKIYEQYF
cdr3_nt: TGCAGCGTCGGGACAGGAAAAATTTACGAGCAGTACTTC